This TCR beta chain was retrieved from a study of long-term antiretroviral therapy in people with HIV (dated by TCRdb to between 2022 and 2023). Turning to the overall study: The earliest samples were collected about a decade before the 2015 WHO recommendation for immediate ART, when ART was typically delayed until CD4 counts fell. Test extractions of a monoclonal T-cell line alongside a few dozen polyclonal samples showed no cross-contamination during QIAcube processing. The cohort contributed about 190 cryopreserved PBMC samples from about 29 adults with confirmed HIV infection, collected serially over a mean of 6 years (range 1-12). Whether ART initiation and durable HIV suppression were associated with changes in peripheral blood TRB repertoire composition and diversity was tested in a retrospective serial study. Of the roughly 30 participants with HIV, eleven were female.

A note on this clone: Its antigen specificity is not known. Base quality data are lacking; no much larger clone is found one base away.

CDR1 SGHNT and CDR2 YENEEA are derived from the germline V gene. Trimming removed 0 bases from V and 5 bases from J; the gene matches leave 13 bases unexplained. From its cysteine to its phenylalanine, the CDR3 spans 18 amino acids. Only the CDR3 portion is preserved as DNA: 54 bases, with reading frame beginning at the first base. To be included, a participant needed at least one PBMC sample from before ART initiation plus at least two post-ART samples. Treatment was received in the United States of America by all participants with HIV. Before DNA extraction, cryopreserved samples of roughly 0.9-11 million PBMC were thawed and then washed. At the time of the earliest PBMC sample, participants with HIV were aged between about 20 and 55 years. Per participant, PBMC samples came from 1-4 timepoints prior to ART initiation and 2-8 timepoints following ART initiation, for a median of 7 samples. For every participant, serial HIV viral load, CD4+ T-cell count, ART history and demographic data were obtained. A Qiagen kit on a QIAcube was used to extract genomic DNA from unsorted PBMC, with samples processed in batches of 12.

The immunoSEQ hsTCRB v3.0 assay was used at survey level resolution to sequence the TRB variable region. TRB sequencing targeted a depth of 40,000-50,000 T-cell genomes per sample. Pooled TRB libraries were sequenced on an Illumina MiSeq with a v3 150-cycle kit. Per the source publication's procedure: Repertoire analysis ran in R within a reproducible Nextflow workflow covering QC, data transformation and analysis. LymphoSeq2, an R package for exploring AIRR-Seq data, was used to implement the custom analyses. After excluding a handful of samples that yielded fewer than 5000 total TRB sequences, 188 HIV repertoires remained for analysis. Among the approximately 180 retained HIV repertoires, about 60 were collected before ART initiation and 120 to 130 were collected after ART initiation. Repertoires were downsampled to 5000 TRB nucleotide sequences, and summary statistics were averaged over 100 downsampling iterations. TRB sequences were retained for analysis only if CDR3 regions of at least seven amino acids were present. Diversity was assessed using a clonality score derived from Shannon entropy and using the Gini coefficient. In repertoire networks, the top 5000 CDR3 amino acid sequences were linked whenever an edit distance of one separated two sequences. For TRB CDR3 amino acid sequences, antigen specificity groups and MHC restriction were predicted with GLIPH2. CDR3 amino acid sequences were matched against VDJdb and McPAS-TCR to flag known CMV, EBV, HIV or tissue antigen associations. Pre-ART, post-ART and control groups were compared with Wilcoxon signed-rank tests and Holm-Bonferroni correction. TCRdb mirrors the immuneACCESS table, restricted to in-frame sequences. Some clones are absent from its copies; in checked studies, under half trace to an unresolved V gene, and the reason for the others is unknown. The DNA gave D and trimming, while V, J and clone size come from that table. The sample records 26,000 or so clones, 85% to 90% of which are singletons. Of the sample, 3.5% to 5% falls within the top ten clones.

Overall results and qualifications from the work: CDR3 length ranges in HIV repertoires were narrower than in controls, and network structure suggested an antigen-experienced repertoire with only a slight naive shift after ART. Limited PBMC availability meant only the TCR beta chain was sequenced, without alpha chain pairing. A significant increase in TRB diversity was found to be associated with ART initiation, although TRB diversity was observed to remain significantly below that of transplant donor controls even after long-term ART. The samples were dated from about 2004 to 2017, and the ART regimens that were used may be less effective than current ART regimens. Unsorted PBMC were profiled instead of sorted CD4+ and CD8+ T cells because pre-ART samples had limited cell numbers. At every time point, the repertoire was dominated by expanded TRB clones first identified before ART initiation, although this dominance fluctuated and, in many PLHIV, declined after ART. Inferences about post-ART repertoire changes were limited because no data were available on ART adherence, viral resistance or therapy changes.

The source of this sequence is a woman younger than 35 with HIV. The chain is assembled from TRBV11-3 and TRBJ2-1, with 7 junctional bases fitting TRBD2. This material consisted of unsorted PBMCs, taken 0.5 years after starting antiretroviral therapy. This receptor has the CDR3 CASSLEGGLVSTHNEQFF. The DNA sequence is as follows: TGTGCCAGCAGCTTAGAGGGTGGACTAGTCAGTACCCACAATGAGCAGTTCTTC.